This T cell receptor beta chain emerged from a study of untreated major depressive disorder. Germline V gene sequence: CDR1 SGHRS, CDR2 YFSETQ. The CDR3 runs to 16 residues. After removal of 0 bases from V and 6 bases from J, the junction contained 9 bases not matched to a gene. Patients had taken no psychiatric medication, including antidepressants, for at least 8 weeks before enrollment. This clone occurred once. As yet, its antigen is unknown. Study-wide findings and caveats: TRBV05-01 (Vbeta 5.1) usage was higher in CD4+ T cells of depressed patients than controls. Findings may not generalize because the study sample was small. Only three preselected Vbeta families were compared in sequencing.

TCRdb keeps only in-frame clones here, not all; method: immunoSEQ multiplex PCR. The table has roughly 17,000 clones, about 92% seen once. The receptor comes from a woman aged 40 to 55 with major depressive disorder. The sample consisted of CD4+ T cells from PBMCs. The genes are TRBV5-1 and TRBJ1-3; 7 bases match TRBD1. The CDR3 DNA reads TGCGCCAGCAGCTTGGTACCGGGACAGAACTTAAACACCATATATTTT. The encoded protein is CASSLVPGQNLNTIYF.